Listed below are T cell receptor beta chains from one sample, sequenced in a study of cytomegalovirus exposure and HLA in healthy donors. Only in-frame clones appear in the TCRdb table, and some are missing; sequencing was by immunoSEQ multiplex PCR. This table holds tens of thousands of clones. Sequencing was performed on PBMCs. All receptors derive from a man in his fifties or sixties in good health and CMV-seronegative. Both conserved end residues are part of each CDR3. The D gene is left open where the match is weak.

CDR3 protein: CASSREGVTEAFF
CDR3 DNA: TGTGCCAGTAGTAGGGAGGGGGTGACTGAAGCTTTCTTT
J gene: TRBJ1-1
D gene: -
V gene: TRBV19

CDR3 protein: CATSRQGGDGYTF
CDR3 DNA: TGTGCCACCAGTCGACAGGGGGGAGATGGCTACACCTTC
J gene: TRBJ1-2
D gene: TRBD1
V gene: TRBV15

CDR3 protein: CASSPTDLAGGPDTQYF
CDR3 DNA: TGTGCCAGCAGTCCGACAGATCTAGCGGGGGGGCCAGATACGCAGTATTTT
J gene: TRBJ2-3
D gene: TRBD2
V gene: TRBV27

CDR3 protein: CASSFHDPRGAGATNEKLFF
CDR3 DNA: TGTGCCAGCAGCTTTCACGACCCGAGGGGGGCGGGGGCGACTAATGAAAAACTGTTTTTT
J gene: TRBJ1-4
D gene: -
V gene: TRBV5-5

CDR3 protein: CASSLAAQSEGPQHF
CDR3 DNA: TGTGCCAGCAGCTTAGCGGCACAGTCGGAGGGGCCCCAGCATTTT
J gene: TRBJ1-5
D gene: -
V gene: TRBV7-2

CDR3 protein: CASSLTRGAQETQYF
CDR3 DNA: TGTGCCAGCAGCTTAACGCGGGGGGCCCAAGAGACCCAGTACTTC
J gene: TRBJ2-5
D gene: TRBD2
V gene: TRBV7-9

CDR3 protein: CASSLTGERTGELFF
CDR3 DNA: TGCGCCAGCAGCTTAACAGGGGAAAGGACCGGGGAGCTGTTTTTT
J gene: TRBJ2-2
D gene: TRBD1
V gene: TRBV5-1

CDR3 protein: CASSLATGNSGNTIYF
CDR3 DNA: TGCGCCAGCAGCTTGGCCACAGGGAACTCTGGAAACACCATATATTTT
J gene: TRBJ1-3
D gene: -
V gene: TRBV5-1

CDR3 protein: CASSSWGTSTDTQYF
CDR3 DNA: TGTGCCAGCAGCTCCTGGGGGACAAGCACAGATACGCAGTATTTT
J gene: TRBJ2-3
D gene: -
V gene: TRBV7-6

CDR3 protein: CASSSHGQLQETQYF
CDR3 DNA: TGTGCCAGCAGCTCACACGGACAGTTGCAAGAGACCCAGTACTTC
J gene: TRBJ2-5
D gene: -
V gene: TRBV7-3

CDR3 protein: CASSQGWGSPLHF
CDR3 DNA: TGTGCCAGCAGCCAGGGTTGGGGCTCACCCCTCCACTTT
J gene: TRBJ1-6
D gene: -
V gene: TRBV5-8

CDR3 protein: CASSPAVRTAWNTEAFF
CDR3 DNA: TGTGCCAGCTCACCCGCTGTTCGGACAGCCTGGAACACTGAAGCTTTCTTT
J gene: TRBJ1-1
D gene: -
V gene: TRBV18

CDR3 protein: CASSARALLSPLHF
CDR3 DNA: TGTGCCAGCAGTGCCAGGGCTTTACTTTCACCCCTCCACTTT
J gene: TRBJ1-6
D gene: -
V gene: TRBV2

CDR3 protein: CASSTAGGAYNEQFF
CDR3 DNA: TGTGCCAGCAGTACCGCCGGGGGGGCATACAATGAGCAGTTCTTC
J gene: TRBJ2-1
D gene: TRBD2
V gene: TRBV6-5

CDR3 protein: CASSSYQGDTEAFF
CDR3 DNA: TGCGCCAGCAGCTCCTATCAGGGGGACACTGAAGCTTTCTTT
J gene: TRBJ1-1
D gene: TRBD1
V gene: TRBV4-1

CDR3 protein: CASSLVIGNTEAFF
CDR3 DNA: TGTGCCAGCAGCTTAGTTATCGGGAACACTGAAGCTTTCTTT
J gene: TRBJ1-1
D gene: -
V gene: TRBV11-2

CDR3 protein: CASIERGGLGVTEAFF
CDR3 DNA: TGTGCCAGCATTGAGAGGGGGGGATTGGGAGTCACTGAAGCTTTCTTT
J gene: TRBJ1-1
D gene: -
V gene: TRBV2

CDR3 protein: CASSSWQGSYNEQFF
CDR3 DNA: TGTGCCAGCAGCTCTTGGCAGGGCTCCTACAATGAGCAGTTCTTC
J gene: TRBJ2-1
D gene: -
V gene: TRBV7-3

CDR3 protein: CASSLGGTGGYEQYF
CDR3 DNA: TGCGCCAGCAGCTTGGGTGGGACAGGGGGCTACGAGCAGTACTTC
J gene: TRBJ2-7
D gene: TRBD1
V gene: TRBV5-1

CDR3 protein: CASSQDPRTGNQPQHF
CDR3 DNA: TGCGCCAGCAGCCAAGATCCCAGGACAGGCAATCAGCCCCAGCATTTT
J gene: TRBJ1-5
D gene: -
V gene: TRBV4-1

CDR3 protein: CASSTYSGGTDTQYF
CDR3 DNA: TGTGCCAGCAGCACTTATAGCGGGGGCACAGATACGCAGTATTTT
J gene: TRBJ2-3
D gene: TRBD2
V gene: TRBV7-3

CDR3 protein: CASSRPQGEGGYTF
CDR3 DNA: TGTGCCAGCTCACGCCCTCAGGGGGAAGGTGGCTACACCTTC
J gene: TRBJ1-2
D gene: TRBD1
V gene: TRBV18

CDR3 protein: CASSLTGGGSYNEQFF
CDR3 DNA: TGTGCCAGCAGCTTGACAGGGGGTGGCTCCTACAATGAGCAGTTCTTC
J gene: TRBJ2-1
D gene: TRBD1
V gene: TRBV7-3

CDR3 protein: CASSPPVSTEAFF
CDR3 DNA: TGTGCCAGCTCACCACCGGTGAGCACTGAAGCTTTCTTT
J gene: TRBJ1-1
D gene: -
V gene: TRBV18

CDR3 protein: CASSLGTGINSPLHF
CDR3 DNA: TGTGCCAGCAGTTTAGGTACGGGGATAAATTCACCCCTCCACTTT
J gene: TRBJ1-6
D gene: -
V gene: TRBV28

CDR3 protein: CATSGRQGAFDEQYF
CDR3 DNA: TGTGCCACCAGCGGGAGACAGGGGGCTTTCGACGAGCAGTACTTC
J gene: TRBJ2-7
D gene: TRBD1
V gene: TRBV15

CDR3 protein: CASSAADSGGWNEQFF
CDR3 DNA: TGTGCCAGCAGCGCCGCGGATAGCGGGGGGTGGAATGAGCAGTTCTTC
J gene: TRBJ2-1
D gene: TRBD2
V gene: TRBV28

CDR3 protein: CASSPDTPGRGYTF
CDR3 DNA: TGTGCCAGCTCACCAGACACTCCCGGTAGAGGCTACACCTTC
J gene: TRBJ1-2
D gene: -
V gene: TRBV18

CDR3 protein: CASSQTPSGSQPQHF
CDR3 DNA: TGTGCCAGCAGCCAGACACCTTCAGGTAGTCAGCCCCAGCATTTT
J gene: TRBJ1-5
D gene: -
V gene: TRBV16

CDR3 protein: CASTSLGTGDETQYF
CDR3 DNA: TGTGCCAGCACTTCACTCGGGACAGGAGACGAGACCCAGTACTTC
J gene: TRBJ2-5
D gene: TRBD1
V gene: TRBV28

CDR3 protein: CASSSSERRGREKLFF
CDR3 DNA: TGTGCCAGCAGTTCCTCCGAGAGGAGGGGGCGAGAAAAACTGTTTTTT
J gene: TRBJ1-4
D gene: TRBD1
V gene: TRBV6-6

CDR3 protein: CASSIWAAASYEQYF
CDR3 DNA: TGTGCCAGCAGTATTTGGGCTGCAGCCTCCTACGAGCAGTACTTC
J gene: TRBJ2-7
D gene: -
V gene: TRBV7-2

CDR3 protein: CASSVYDRGSAYNEQFF
CDR3 DNA: TGTGCCAGCAGCGTCTACGACAGGGGATCTGCCTACAATGAGCAGTTCTTC
J gene: TRBJ2-1
D gene: TRBD1
V gene: TRBV9

CDR3 protein: CASSTYSGGSYEQYF
CDR3 DNA: TGTGCCAGCAGTACTTATAGCGGGGGAAGCTACGAGCAGTACTTC
J gene: TRBJ2-7
D gene: TRBD2
V gene: TRBV28

CDR3 protein: CASRYTGVEQYF
CDR3 DNA: TGTGCCAGCAGATATACAGGGGTCGAGCAGTACTTC
J gene: TRBJ2-7
D gene: TRBD1
V gene: TRBV28

CDR3 protein: CAGSRTDTNSPLHF
CDR3 DNA: TGCGCCGGCAGCCGGACAGATACTAATTCACCCCTCCACTTT
J gene: TRBJ1-6
D gene: -
V gene: TRBV5-1